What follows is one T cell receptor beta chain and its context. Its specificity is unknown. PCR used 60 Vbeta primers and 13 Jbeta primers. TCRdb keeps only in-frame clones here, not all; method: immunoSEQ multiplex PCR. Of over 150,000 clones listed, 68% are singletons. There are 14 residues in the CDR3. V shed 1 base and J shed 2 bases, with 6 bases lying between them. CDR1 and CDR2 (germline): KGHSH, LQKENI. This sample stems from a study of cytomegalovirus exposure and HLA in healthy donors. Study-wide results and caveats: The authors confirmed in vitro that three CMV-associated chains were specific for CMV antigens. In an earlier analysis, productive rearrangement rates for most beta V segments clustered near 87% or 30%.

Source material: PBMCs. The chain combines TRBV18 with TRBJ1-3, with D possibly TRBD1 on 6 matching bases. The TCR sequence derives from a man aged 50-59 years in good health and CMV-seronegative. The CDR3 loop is CASSPQGAGNTIYF. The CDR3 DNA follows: TGTGCCAGCTCACCACAGGGGGCTGGAAACACCATATATTTT.